One T cell receptor (beta chain) is described in this entry. This sample was included in a study of blood T cell repertoires in COVID-19. At the level of the study: PBMCs, B-cell-depleted T cells, or T cells provided the cDNA or gDNA that made up the material.

V dropped 2 bases and J dropped 1 base, with 18 bases sitting between them. CDR3 length: 18 residues. Looked up from germline, CDR1 is LGHDT and CDR2 is YNNKEL (reference sequence). The protocol was immunoSEQ multiplex PCR, while the TCRdb copy is restricted to in-frame clones and leaves out a portion. The data contain around 200,000 clones, approximately 86% of them seen just once; the ten biggest clones take up about 4%. This sequence was found in a woman aged 30 to 39 who had been exposed to COVID-19. The sequenced sample consisted of PBMCs or T cells enriched from blood (not recorded which). This sequence joins TRBV3-1 (or the pseudogene TRBV3-2) and TRBJ1-3; D gene ambiguous. CDR3: CASSQMGSLGGSGNTIYF. As DNA, the CDR3 is TGTGCCAGCAGCCAAATGGGCTCCTTGGGAGGATCTGGAAACACCATATATTTT.